A selection of T cell receptor beta chains follows, all from one sample in a study of blood T cell repertoires in COVID-19. TCRdb's table, derived via immunoSEQ multiplex PCR, lists solely in-frame clones and lacks some. The sample carries 55,000 to 65,000 clones, roughly 89% recorded once. Sequenced material: peripheral blood. The receptor source for this set is a woman aged 55 to 70 with COVID-19, enrolled during active disease. Each CDR3 is given with its conserved first and last residue. The order of the fields is J gene, clone size, V gene, D gene, CDR3 protein, CDR3 DNA. D genes are given only for firm matches. Clone size is not always given. Where it is, it says once, few, many or a class for expanded clones.

TRBJ2-7	NA	TRBV4-1	TRBD2	CASSLGLAGSYEQYF	TGCGCCAGCAGCCTGGGACTAGCGGGCTCCTACGAGCAGTACTTC
TRBJ2-1	NA	TRBV4-3	TRBD2	CASSQDLPSGFYNEQFF	TGCGCCAGCAGCCAAGATCTTCCTAGCGGGTTCTACAATGAGCAGTTCTTC
TRBJ2-7	NA	TRBV4-3	TRBD2	CASSQDRRGASSEQYF	TGCGCCAGCAGCCAAGATCGGCGGGGGGCCTCTTCAGAGCAGTACTTC
TRBJ1-5	NA	TRBV7-2	NA	CASSLGRTPSNQPQHF	TGTGCCAGCAGCTTAGGCAGGACACCTTCTAATCAGCCCCAGCATTTT
TRBJ2-1	NA	TRBV19	TRBD2	CASGQAGGPRNEQFF	TGTGCCAGTGGCCAAGCGGGAGGGCCACGTAATGAGCAGTTCTTC
TRBJ2-2	NA	TRBV24-1	NA	CATTPLYNTGELFF	TGTGCCACCACCCCACTATATAACACCGGGGAGCTGTTTTTT
TRBJ2-7	NA	TRBV5-4	NA	CASSLGGTSYEQYF	TGTGCCAGCAGCTTGGGCGGGACCTCCTACGAGCAGTACTTC
TRBJ1-1	NA	TRBV28	TRBD1	CGTGEQNTEAFF	TGTGGGACAGGGGAGCAGAACACTGAAGCTTTCTTT
TRBJ2-7	few	TRBV7-7	NA	CASSLDPGYEQYF	TGTGCCAGCAGCTTAGACCCAGGGTACGAGCAGTACTTC
TRBJ2-5	NA	TRBV7-8	NA	CASSLGTNQETQYF	TGTGCCAGCAGCTTAGGGACAAACCAAGAGACCCAGTACTTC
TRBJ2-7	NA	TRBV7-9	NA	CASSPTHSNEQYF	TGTGCCAGCAGCCCCACTCACAGCAACGAGCAGTACTTC
TRBJ2-7	NA	TRBV27	NA	CASSLSLFALRNGQYF	TGTGCCAGCAGTTTATCGCTATTTGCTCTCAGGAACGGGCAGTACTTC
TRBJ2-7	NA	TRBV28	TRBD1	CASTTGGEYEQYF	TGTGCCAGCACTACAGGGGGCGAATACGAGCAGTACTTC
TRBJ2-1	NA	TRBV4-1	TRBD2	CASSQDPAGGTYNEQFF	TGCGCCAGCAGCCAAGATCCGGCGGGAGGGACCTACAATGAGCAGTTCTTC
TRBJ1-5	NA	TRBV6-5	NA	CASRLQRGQQPQHF	TGTGCCAGCCGCCTCCAGCGGGGGCAACAGCCCCAGCATTTT
TRBJ2-5	once	TRBV3-1/TRBV3-2	TRBD1	CASSQEDRQETQYF	TGTGCCAGCAGCCAAGAGGACAGGCAAGAGACCCAGTACTTC
TRBJ2-3	NA	TRBV9	TRBD2	CASSVSAGGLSDTQYF	TGTGCCAGCAGCGTTTCCGCGGGGGGTCTTTCAGATACGCAGTATTTT
TRBJ2-2	NA	TRBV21-1	NA	CASSNRDFLITGELFF	TGTGCCAGCAGCAACCGGGACTTTTTAATCACCGGGGAGCTGTTTTTT
TRBJ2-7	NA	TRBV9	TRBD1	CASSGATGASYEQYF	TGTGCCAGCAGCGGGGCGACAGGGGCCTCCTACGAGCAGTACTTC
TRBJ1-2	few	TRBV28	NA	CASNVRGGNGYTF	TGTGCCAGCAACGTACGGGGGGGAAATGGCTACACCTTC
TRBJ1-4	NA	TRBV27	NA	CASSLSGGQHEKLFF	TGTGCCAGCAGTTTATCGGGAGGGCAACATGAAAAACTGTTTTTT
TRBJ2-1	NA	TRBV5-4	NA	CASSLQGSSYNEQFF	TGTGCCAGCAGCTTGCAGGGAAGCTCCTACAATGAGCAGTTCTTC
TRBJ2-4	NA	TRBV10-1	TRBD2	CASIRGGREAKNIQYF	TGCGCCAGCATTCGGGGGGGGCGTGAGGCCAAAAACATTCAGTACTTC
TRBJ2-1	once	TRBV2	NA	CASSEGRTKNEQFF	TGTGCCAGCAGTGAAGGACGGACTAAAAATGAGCAGTTCTTC
TRBJ2-1	NA	TRBV7-8	TRBD2	CASSLMPSGRAGYNEQFF	TGTGCCAGCAGCCTAATGCCTAGCGGGAGGGCCGGGTACAATGAGCAGTTCTTC
TRBJ2-7	NA	TRBV28	NA	CASSESVQAYEQYF	TGTGCCAGCAGTGAATCCGTACAAGCCTACGAGCAGTACTTC
TRBJ1-2	NA	TRBV5-6	NA	CASSLRGGPSYGYTF	TGTGCCAGCAGCTTAAGGGGTGGTCCTTCCTATGGCTACACCTTC
TRBJ1-1	NA	TRBV28	NA	CASSTDGDATEAFF	TGTGCCAGCAGTACAGACGGGGATGCGACTGAAGCTTTCTTT
TRBJ1-2	NA	TRBV3-1/TRBV3-2	NA	CASSPYVRVCYGYTF	TGTGCCAGCAGCCCGTACGTTCGAGTTTGCTATGGCTACACCTTC
TRBJ1-1	NA	TRBV6-5	NA	CASSYEDYKGDGAFF	TGTGCCAGCAGTTACGAGGATTATAAGGGGGATGGAGCTTTCTTT
TRBJ2-1	NA	TRBV7-2	TRBD2	CASSLMGSGGANEQFF	TGTGCCAGCAGCTTAATGGGTAGCGGGGGGGCGAATGAGCAGTTCTTC
TRBJ2-7	NA	TRBV20-1	NA	CSASQAHEQYF	TGCAGTGCTAGCCAGGCCCACGAGCAGTACTTC
TRBJ2-2	NA	TRBV11-2	NA	CASSLALGVSTGELFF	TGTGCCAGCAGCTTAGCGCTAGGGGTTAGCACCGGGGAGCTGTTTTTT
TRBJ2-1	NA	TRBV29-1	TRBD1	CSVDSRGHYNEQFF	TGCAGCGTTGATTCCAGGGGGCACTACAATGAGCAGTTCTTC
TRBJ2-7	NA	TRBV5-4	NA	CASSSTGNGGEQYF	TGTGCCAGCAGCTCGACAGGGAACGGGGGAGAGCAGTACTTC